This T cell receptor beta chain was observed in a study of cytomegalovirus exposure and HLA in healthy donors. Study-level points and caveats: Apart from CMV serostatus, no immune exposure information was available.

As to this clone: The antigen is undetermined.

Primers for the PCR totalled 60 Vbeta and 13 Jbeta. Sequencing used immunoSEQ multiplex PCR; TCRdb keeps in-frame clones, though not all of them. The sample consists of about 140,000 clones, around 72% of them appearing once. The sequencing sample was made of PBMCs. The sequence was obtained from a man aged 35 to 55 in good health and CMV-seronegative.

The CDR3 spells CASTPLPSDYNEQFF. CDR3 coding DNA: TGTGCCAGCACCCCTCTCCCTAGCGACTACAATGAGCAGTTCTTC. The chain combines TRBV27 with TRBJ2-1; the D gene is possibly TRBD2 (6 bases). Germline CDR1 reads MNHEY; CDR2 reads SMNVEV (reference sequence). V gave up 7 bases and J gave up 3 bases, with 16 bases separating them. This CDR3 is 15 amino acids long.